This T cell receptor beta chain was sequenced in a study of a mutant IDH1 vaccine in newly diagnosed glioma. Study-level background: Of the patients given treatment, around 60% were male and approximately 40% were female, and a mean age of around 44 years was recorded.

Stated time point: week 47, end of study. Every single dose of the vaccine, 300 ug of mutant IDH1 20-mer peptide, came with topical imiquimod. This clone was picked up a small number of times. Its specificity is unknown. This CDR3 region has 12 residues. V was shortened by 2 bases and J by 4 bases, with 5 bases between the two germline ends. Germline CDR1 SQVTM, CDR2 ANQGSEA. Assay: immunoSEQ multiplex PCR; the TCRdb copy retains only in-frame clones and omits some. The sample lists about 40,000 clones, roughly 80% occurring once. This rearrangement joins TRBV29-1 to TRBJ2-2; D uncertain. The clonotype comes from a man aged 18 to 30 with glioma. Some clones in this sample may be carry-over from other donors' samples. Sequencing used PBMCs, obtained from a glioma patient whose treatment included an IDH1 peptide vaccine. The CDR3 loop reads CSVEQATGELFF. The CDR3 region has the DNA TGCAGCGTTGAACAGGCCACCGGGGAGCTGTTTTTT.